One sample yielded the 28 T cell receptor beta chains listed below, sequenced in a study of CD8+ T cells in alopecia areata. The sequencing template was cDNA reverse transcribed from extracted RNA. Repertoires were generated with immunoSEQ multiplex PCR, while TCRdb's copy carries only in-frame clones and drops some. The sample carries roughly 190,000 clones, approximately 56% recorded once. Described treatment: oral pan-JAK inhibitor, 5-10 mg twice daily. The specimen was CD4+ T cells sorted from blood, collected at week 4, from a patient treated with tofacitinib. Source of these receptors: a human donor with alopecia areata.

This clone was observed a few times. The V gene is TRBV5-1, the J gene TRBJ2-1, with D perhaps TRBD2 (5 bases). The V gene lost 5 bases and the J gene lost 8 bases, with 20 bases spanning the gap. CDR1 is SGHRS and CDR2 is YFSETQ in the germline V gene. The CDR3 has 15 residues. CDR3 nucleotides: TGCGCCAGCAGTGTCGGGCGGGCAGACGCCGATGAGCAGTTCTTC. Its translation: CASSVGRADADEQFF.

In its sample, this clone was seen once. This rearrangement joins TRBV7-2 to TRBJ1-5; TRBD1 matches 7 bases. This CDR3 has 15 residues. J gave up 4 bases and V 4 bases, and 7 bases lay outside the gene matches. CDR1 and CDR2 from the germline V gene are SGHTA and FQGNSA. CDR3 coding DNA: TGTGCCAGCAGCTCCTTGGGGGACAGTAATCAGCCCCAGCATTTT. Translated, it gives CASSSLGDSNQPQHF.

This rearrangement joins TRBV2 to TRBJ2-5; D might be TRBD1 or TRBD2, each matching 5 bases. CDR1 and CDR2 (germline): SNHLY, FYNNEI. Trimming took off 5 bases at V and 5 bases at J, with 15 bases between the two ends. The CDR3 is made up of 14 amino acids. The CDR3 bases are TGTGCCAGCAGTTTCGGGGCTGTCATGGAGACCCAGTACTTC. Its translation is CASSFGAVMETQYF.

V usage is TRBV27 and J usage is TRBJ2-7; D remains unclear. The CDR3 totals 12 residues. The V end lost 6 bases, the J end lost 0 bases, and 6 bases lay between the germline ends. CDR1 MNHEY and CDR2 SMNVEV come from the germline V gene (reference sequence). CDR3 sequence (DNA): TGTGCCAGCAGGGGTCTCTCCTACGAGCAGTACTTC. Amino acid sequence: CASRGLSYEQYF.

The rearrangement links TRBV30 to TRBJ1-2, with 7 positions matching TRBD1. CDR3 size: 14 residues. Germline V lookup: CDR1 GTSNPN, CDR2 SVGIG (reference sequence). After removal of 2 bases from V and 2 bases from J, the junction contained 5 bases not matched to a gene. CDR3 loop: CAWSLDRANYGYTF. The CDR3 DNA sequence: TGTGCCTGGAGTCTAGACAGGGCGAACTATGGCTACACCTTC.

This clone has just a few counts. The chain employs TRBV4-2 and TRBJ2-6; 8 positions agree with TRBD2. J was trimmed by 2 bases and V by 4 bases; bases with no gene match: 4. Germline V gives CDR1 LGHNA, CDR2 YNFKEQ. This CDR3 is 16 amino acids long. The CDR3 DNA is TGTGCCAGCAGCCCGGGGGGGGAGACTGGGGCCAACGTCCTGACTTTC. Amino acid sequence: CASSPGGETGANVLTF.

This clone was found once. The chain combines TRBV19 with TRBJ2-1; the match to TRBD2 covers 10 bases. Germline V lookup: CDR1 LNHDA, CDR2 SQIVND (reference sequence). The CDR3 sequence is 14 residues long. V gave up 8 bases and J gave up 4 bases; unmatched junction bases: 5. As DNA, the CDR3 is TGTGCCAGTGGGGGACTAGCGCGATACAATGAGCAGTTCTTC. It encodes CASGGLARYNEQFF.

The V and J genes are TRBV6-5 and TRBJ1-2; no definite D call. This CDR3 comprises 13 residues. Trimming stripped 8 bases from V and 6 bases from J, with 16 bases between. Germline CDR1 reads MNHEY; CDR2 reads SVGAGI. The chain's CDR3 is CASWGDARDGYTF. The CDR3 DNA is TGTGCCAGCTGGGGTGACGCGCGCGATGGCTACACCTTC.

The chain couples TRBV6-1 to TRBJ2-7; D is uncertain. Germline-derived CDR1 and CDR2 are MNHNS and SASEGT. The CDR3 totals 10 residues. V shed 8 bases and J shed 3 bases, with 5 bases lying between them. In nucleotides, the CDR3 is TGTGCCAGCGCAGACTACGAGCAGTACTTC. Protein sequence: CASADYEQYF.

The gene calls are TRBV29-1 and TRBJ1-5; D unclear. This CDR3 is built from 14 residues. Trimming stripped 6 bases from V and 4 bases from J, with 16 bases between. The germline gives CDR1 SQVTM, CDR2 ANQGSEA. CDR3 bases: TGCAGCGTGAGGCTGGGTGCGGCTAATCAGCCCCAGCATTTT. This sequence encodes CSVRLGAANQPQHF.

V and J are TRBV30 and TRBJ1-4; D is uncertain. V lost 5 bases to trimming and J lost 8 bases, with 21 bases between them. This CDR3 contains 15 residues. In germline, CDR1 is GTSNPN, CDR2 SVGIG (reference sequence). The CDR3 DNA is TGTGCCTGGGGAACCATCGGGCACCCCTGGGAAAAACTGTTTTTT. Protein sequence: CAWGTIGHPWEKLFF.

CDR3 protein: CATSRDIGSTYEQYF. The CDR3 DNA is TGTGCCACCAGCAGAGATATCGGGAGTACCTACGAGCAGTACTTC. The genes are TRBV15 and TRBJ2-7; TRBD2 is a possible D gene (6 bases). Looked up from germline, CDR1 is LNHNV and CDR2 is YYDKDF (reference sequence). The CDR3 extends over 15 amino acids. Trimming pared 0 bases from V and 2 bases from J, leaving 11 bases between. Filled out from reference TRBV15 and TRBJ2-7, the complete variable domain reads DAMVIQNPRYQVTQFGKPVTLSCSQTLNHNVMYWYQQKSSQAPKLLFHYYDKDFNNEADTPDNFQSRRPNTSFCFLDIRSPGLGDTAMYLCATSRDIGSTYEQYFGPGTRLTVT.

There are a few counts of this clone. The V and J genes are TRBV2 and TRBJ1-5; 7 bases align to TRBD1. Germline V gene data show CDR1 as SNHLY and CDR2 as FYNNEI. This CDR3 contains 14 residues. The J segment lost 5 bases and the V segment lost 3 bases, leaving 4 bases of the junction unmatched. The CDR3 region is CASSEDRTHQPQHF. The CDR3 DNA is TGTGCCAGCAGTGAGGACAGGACGCATCAGCCCCAGCATTTT. Looking up the rest from reference TRBV2 and TRBJ1-5 gives the full variable domain: EPEVTQTPSHQVTQMGQEVILRCVPISNHLYFYWYRQILGQKVEFLVSFYNNEISEKSEIFDDQFSVERPDGSNFTLKIRSTKLEDSAMYFCASSEDRTHQPQHFGDGTRLSIL.

This clone was observed a handful of times. The gene calls are TRBV29-1 and TRBJ2-7, with D possibly being TRBD1 (5 bases). From germline, CDR1 is SQVTM and CDR2 ANQGSEA. The CDR3 spans 13 residues. V gave up 7 bases and J gave up 3 bases, with 16 bases separating them. Written as DNA, the CDR3 is TGCAGCGCTACGCGACAGAGTGACTACGAGCAGTACTTC. This sequence encodes CSATRQSDYEQYF.

This chain links TRBV25-1 with TRBJ2-1; maybe TRBD1 (5 bases). There are 12 residues in the CDR3. The V and J ends lost 3 bases and 15 bases respectively, with 15 bases between them. Germline CDR1 and CDR2: MGHDK and SYGVNS. CDR3 in DNA: TGTGCCAGCAGTGACTACGGACACCCGTGGTTCTTC. Protein product: CASSDYGHPWFF. Full variable domain (remainder filled in from reference TRBV25-1 and TRBJ2-1): EADIYQTPRYLVIGTGKKITLECSQTMGHDKMYWYQQDPGMELHLIHYSYGVNSTEKGDLSSESTVSRIRTEHFPLTLESARPSHTSQYLCASSDYGHPWFFGPGTRLTVL.

The chain joins TRBV29-1 to TRBJ2-5; 7 nucleotides agree with TRBD2. Germline CDR1 and CDR2: SQVTM and ANQGSEA. The CDR3 has 12 residues. V was clipped by 4 bases and J by 5 bases; unmatched bases: 4. The CDR3 sequence: CSVGGGAETQYF. CDR3 bases: TGCAGCGTTGGCGGGGGTGCGGAGACCCAGTACTTC.

The chain has TRBV5-1 and TRBJ2-7; either TRBD1 or TRBD2 may supply D (5 bases each). The ends were cut back, 0 bases at V and 2 bases at J, with 12 bases in the middle. CDR3 length: 15 amino acids. Germline CDR1 and CDR2: SGHRS and YFSETQ. The CDR3 loop is CASSLGRDPTYEQYF. DNA of the CDR3: TGCGCCAGCAGCTTGGGACGGGACCCCACCTACGAGCAGTACTTC.

This chain joins TRBV6-1 and TRBJ2-4; possibly TRBD1 for D (6 bases). Germline-derived CDR1 and CDR2 are MNHNS and SASEGT. The CDR3 spans 15 residues. V dropped 6 bases and J dropped 2 bases, with 14 bases sitting between them. The CDR3 loop reads CASRSQGRPKNIQYF. The CDR3 bases are TGTGCCAGCAGGTCACAGGGAAGGCCCAAAAACATTCAGTACTTC.

The rearrangement joins TRBV6-5 to TRBJ1-1; D is undetermined. Germline CDR1 is MNHEY and CDR2 is SVGAGI. Trimming cost V 5 bases and J 4 bases, with 8 bases left between them. The CDR3 length is 12 residues. The CDR3 reads CASSRDLTEAFF. Here the CDR3 DNA reads TGTGCCAGCAGTAGAGATCTCACTGAAGCTTTCTTT.

This rearrangement joins TRBV30 to TRBJ1-1; D is ambiguous. CDR1 and CDR2 from the germline V gene are GTSNPN and SVGIG (reference sequence). Trimming took off 2 bases at V and 4 bases at J, with 14 bases between the two ends. The CDR3 has 14 amino acids. Written as DNA, the CDR3 is TGTGCCTGGAGTAGACCGAGTTCGATCACTGAAGCTTTCTTT. Amino acid sequence: CAWSRPSSITEAFF.

This clone showed up just a few times. This rearrangement joins TRBV23-1 to TRBJ1-5, with D perhaps matching TRBD1 (5 bases). TRBV23-1 is sorted into the ORF group, with uncertain function. CDR3 length equals 15 residues. Trimming stripped 4 bases from V and 2 bases from J, with 12 bases between. The CDR3 region is CASSLGGAGNQPQHF. The CDR3 DNA follows: TGCGCCAGCAGTCTGGGGGGAGCGGGCAATCAGCCCCAGCATTTT.

CDR3 loop: CASSTRAYEQYF. The CDR3 DNA reads TGTGCCAGCAGTACCCGGGCCTACGAGCAGTACTTC. The chain uses TRBV6-1 and TRBJ2-7; D not certain. V was pared by 5 bases and J by 2 bases, with 7 bases between. The CDR3 has 12 amino acids. In germline, CDR1 is MNHNS, CDR2 SASEGT.

The chain is built from TRBV5-1 and TRBJ1-5, with a tentative D call TRBD1 (6 bases). The CDR3 sequence is 15 residues long. Looked up from germline, CDR1 is SGHRS and CDR2 is YFSETQ. Trimming stripped 4 bases from V and 1 base from J, with 12 bases between. The CDR3: CASSLDSPSNQPQHF. CDR3 DNA: TGCGCCAGCAGCCTGGACAGTCCGAGCAATCAGCCCCAGCATTTT.

This clone was found a few times. Mismatch with germline at one junction end may stem from a read error. The J gene is TRBJ2-5, the V gene TRBV23-1; unclear D gene. TRBV23-1 is classed as an ORF, of uncertain function. The CDR3 runs to 15 residues. CDR3 DNA sequence: TGCGCCAGCAGTCAATCGCGAGACAACCATGAGACCCAGTACTTC. It translates to CASSQSRDNHETQYF.

This rearrangement joins TRBV6-1 to TRBJ2-7; tentatively, D is TRBD2 (7 bases). Germline-derived CDR1 and CDR2 are MNHNS and SASEGT. CDR3 size: 13 residues. V lost 5 bases and J lost 4, with 12 bases in between. CDR3 bases: TGTGCCAGCAGTTTAGGGGGACTATACGAGCAGTACTTC. Residues: CASSLGGLYEQYF.

The chain recombines TRBV5-4 with TRBJ2-1; 10 positions match TRBD1. Germline CDR1 SGHNT, CDR2 YYREEE (reference sequence). Trimming removed 5 bases from V and 2 bases from J; junction bases left unmatched: 7. This CDR3 is 16 amino acids long. As DNA, the CDR3 is TGTGCCAGCAGAAACGCCGGGACAGGGGCCTACAATGAGCAGTTCTTC. Its protein is CASRNAGTGAYNEQFF.

CDR3 protein: CASSRGTGTSSNTEAFF. As DNA, the CDR3 is TGCGCCAGCAGCCGAGGGACAGGGACTTCAAGTAACACTGAAGCTTTCTTT. The rearrangement joins TRBV4-1 to TRBJ1-1; the match to TRBD1 covers 9 bases. In germline, CDR1 is MGHRA, CDR2 YSYEKL. The CDR3 is 17 residues long. The trim removed 4 bases at V and 2 bases at J, leaving 11 bases unmatched.

This clone was seen a handful of times. The chain uses TRBV29-1 and TRBJ2-7; 7 nucleotides align to TRBD1. V was clipped by 7 bases and J by 4 bases; unmatched bases: 4. Germline values: CDR1 SQVTM, CDR2 ANQGSEA. The CDR3 length is 11 residues. The CDR3 sequence: CSAGQKYEQYF. The CDR3 bases are TGCAGCGCGGGACAGAAATACGAGCAGTACTTC.